This T cell receptor (beta chain) comes out of a study of T and B cells in COVID-19 patients. Overall study context: Active-infection patients were older, median roughly 70 years, than recovered patients, median roughly 37 years. Comorbidities linked to unfavorable COVID-19 outcome were present in about 90% of the 20 active-infection patients. The study, taken as a whole, reports: In COVID-19 patients, T cell receptor beta variable and joining gene use was reportedly strongly skewed. Blood from mildly ill patients while symptomatic, and early samples from severe cases, were scarce.

BIOMED2 TRB-A/B primer pools were used in multiplex TRB PCR. Via MiXCR, TCRdb re-called the multiplex PCR reads, giving one row per CDR3 protein. The sample lists 10,000 or so distinct CDR3 sequences; 30% were seen once. From blood, about 220-500 ng of genomic DNA served as TRB template. Details on this clonotype: The antigen remains undetermined.

The receptor comes from a human donor with active COVID-19. Input material: blood.

The CDR3 DNA follows: TGCAGTGCTAGAGCCCCTCGGGGGAACGGGTTTGAGCAGTTCTTC. Its translation is CSARAPRGNGFEQFF. The chain uses TRBV20-1 and TRBJ2-1; D possibly corresponds to TRBD2 (6 bases). The CDR3 length is 15 residues. Germline V CDR1 and CDR2: DFQATT, SNEGSKA (reference sequence). The ends were cut back, 1 base at V and 9 bases at J, with 19 bases in the middle.